This TCR beta chain emerged from a study of vaccination and CD4 T cells after COVID-19. Study-wide context: The cells in question were stimulated using overlapping spike peptides derived from SARS-CoV-2, HCoV-NL63, HCoV-OC43 and HCoV-229E.

The treatment was: roughly 10-day PBMC culture with coronavirus spike peptide pools or control peptides (ViraFEST assay). It was before the COVID-19 pandemic (2011-2018) that the unexposed donor's CD4+ T cells were collected. Using peptide pools, antigen-specific T cells were expanded in ViraFEST before TCRs were sequenced. PBMC cultures, at 1.5 million to 2.5 million cells per well, received approximately 10 IU/ml IL-2 and around 11 ug/ml peptide pools. Sequence data for DNA of cultured CD4+ T cells were generated by the Oncomine TCR Beta short-read assay. Cultured CD4+ T cells were the source of extracted genomic DNA. TCRdb analysed the PCR reads with MiXCR anew, one entry per CDR3 protein. Among about 11,000 distinct CDR3 sequences listed, about a third were seen once. Trimming cost V 2 bases and J 3 bases, with 14 bases left between them. The germline V gene encodes CDR1 DFQATT and CDR2 SNEGSKA (reference sequence). The CDR3 totals 15 residues.

The sample holds a few counts of this clonotype. Its cognate antigen is unknown. The chain uses TRBV20-1 and TRBJ1-5; unclear D gene. The origin of this receptor is a human donor in good health. Input material: CD4+ T cells from blood, cultured in vitro. The CDR3 protein is CSARRVGGNNQPQHF. The CDR3 DNA follows: TGCAGTGCTAGACGGGTAGGAGGTAACAATCAGCCCCAGCATTTT.